Below are 24 T cell receptor beta chains sequenced from a single sample in a study of early T cells in non-severe SARS-CoV-2 infection. In TCRdb, the 5' RACE reads were re-called with MiXCR into one record per CDR3 protein. The sample carries tens of thousands of distinct CDR3 sequences, 10% to 15% recorded once. Sequencing was done on a sample of whole blood. The receptors shown here come from an adult who was a healthcare worker with PCR-confirmed SARS-CoV-2 infection or an uninfected control (not recorded which).

On this clonotype: In this CDR3 the conserved last residue, phenylalanine or tryptophan, is missing, so a read error is likely. The chain recombines TRBV7-3 with TRBJ1-1; possibly TRBD1 for D (5 bases). The V gene lost 1 base and the J gene lost 1 base, with 10 bases spanning the gap. This CDR3 region has 15 residues. CDR1 is SGHTA, CDR2 FQGTGA, per germline. CDR3 region: CASSLMWTQNTEAFS. The CDR3 DNA sequence: TGTGCCAGCAGCTTAATGTGGACACAGAACACTGAAGCTTTCTCT.

This clonotype was counted many times. The gene calls are TRBV3-1 and TRBJ2-1, with 12 bases lining up with TRBD2. With V trimmed by 4 bases and J by 7 bases, 8 bases remained unmatched. The CDR3 has 16 residues. Germline V lookup: CDR1 LGHDT, CDR2 YNNKEL (reference sequence). The CDR3 bases are TGTGCCAGCAGCCTCCTCCTAGCGGGGGGGCAGAATGAGCAGTTCTTC. Protein sequence: CASSLLLAGGQNEQFF.

CDR3 in amino acids: CASSSTGETEAFF. CDR3 coding DNA: TGTGCCAGCAGTTCCACAGGGGAGACTGAAGCTTTCTTT. The chain is built from TRBV7-6 and TRBJ1-1; TRBD1 agrees at 7 bases. Trimming at V came to 6 bases and at J to 5 bases, leaving 6 bases not matched to a gene. Germline V gene sequence: CDR1 SGHVS, CDR2 FNYEAQ. This CDR3 is built from 13 residues.

This sequence joins TRBV7-2 and TRBJ1-1, with D unclear. The CDR3 runs 13 residues. Germline V gene lookup returns CDR1 SGHTA and CDR2 FQGNSA. V was clipped by 3 bases and J by 5 bases, with 10 bases between them. In nucleotides, the CDR3 is TGTGCCAGCAGCTTCATGGTTGAGACTGAAGCTTTCTTT. Its protein product is CASSFMVETEAFF.

This clonotype showed up many times. J is TRBJ1-6 and V is TRBV30; D call uncertain. In germline, CDR1 is GTSNPN, CDR2 SVGIG (reference sequence). The CDR3 is 11 amino acids. V gave up 3 bases and J gave up 7 bases, with 4 bases separating them. The CDR3 coding sequence is TGTGCCTGGAGCGAGAATTCACCCCTCCACTTT. Protein sequence: CAWSENSPLHF.

V is TRBV27 and J is TRBJ1-1; 7 bases match TRBD1. The CDR3 length is 13 residues. J was trimmed by 11 bases and V by 2 bases; bases with no gene match: 8. CDR1 is MNHEY, CDR2 SMNVEV, per germline (reference sequence). The chain's CDR3 is CASSLTPDRNAFF. Here the CDR3 DNA reads TGTGCCAGCAGTTTAACTCCGGACAGGAATGCTTTCTTT.

The rearrangement joins TRBV10-3 to TRBJ2-7; D is possibly TRBD1 (8 bases). Germline-derived CDR1 and CDR2 are ENHRY and SYGVKD. V lost 6 bases and J lost 7, with 19 bases in between. The CDR3 totals 14 residues. CDR3 sequence reads: CAIRTGTGAGEQYF. CDR3 nucleotides: TGTGCCATCAGAACCGGGACAGGAGCGGGAGAGCAGTACTTC.

This clonotype was recorded many times. V is TRBV7-2 and J is TRBJ1-2; unclear D gene. CDR1 SGHTA and CDR2 FQGNSA come from the germline V gene. The CDR3 is made up of 11 amino acids. V lost 8 bases and J 5 bases, leaving 9 bases between the germline ends. For the CDR3, the DNA is TGTGCCAGCGGCGGACTATATGGCTACACCTTC. Its translation: CASGGLYGYTF.

In its sample, this clonotype ranks as medium-sized. This chain uses TRBV7-9 with TRBJ2-3, with D perhaps given as TRBD1 or TRBD2 (6 bases each). Trimming cost V 4 bases and J 2 bases, with 22 bases left between them. Germline CDR1 reads SEHNR; CDR2 reads FQNEAQ (reference sequence). This CDR3 is built from 18 residues. The CDR3 here is CASSSPRGAGPHTDTQYF. The CDR3 DNA reads as TGTGCCAGCAGCTCTCCGAGGGGGGCAGGACCTCACACAGATACGCAGTATTTT.

In its sample, this clonotype was seen many times. This chain links TRBV15 with TRBJ1-2; D remains ambiguous. The V and J ends lost 8 bases and 3 bases respectively, with 13 bases between them. Germline CDR1 is LNHNV and CDR2 is YYDKDF (reference sequence). The CDR3 is 13 amino acids. CDR3 protein: CATSPGNDYGYTF. Here the CDR3 DNA reads TGTGCCACCTCCCCCGGGAACGACTATGGCTACACCTTC. Filled out from reference TRBV15 and TRBJ1-2, the complete variable domain reads DAMVIQNPRYQVTQFGKPVTLSCSQTLNHNVMYWYQQKSSQAPKLLFHYYDKDFNNEADTPDNFQSRRPNTSFCFLDIRSPGLGDTAMYLCATSPGNDYGYTFGSGTRLTVV.

The sample holds a few counts of this clonotype. The V gene is TRBV5-1, the J gene TRBJ1-4; TRBD1 matches 9 bases. The V segment lost 4 bases and the J segment 4 bases; nucleotides outside the gene matches: 5. The CDR3 runs 15 residues. CDR1 and CDR2 from the germline V gene are SGHRS and YFSETQ. CDR3 sequence: CASSPGTGRNEKLFF. Written as DNA, the CDR3 is TGCGCCAGCAGCCCCGGGACAGGGCGTAATGAAAAACTGTTTTTT.

To note about this clonotype: This could be a read error, since a much larger clone is one nucleotide away. The V and J genes are TRBV6-2 or TRBV6-3 and TRBJ2-6; the D gene is possibly TRBD1 (5 bases). In germline, CDR1 is MNHEY, CDR2 SVGEGT. The CDR3 contains 14 residues. CDR3 region: CASQLGSGASVLTF. In nucleotides, the CDR3 is TGTGCCAGTCAGTTAGGGTCTGGGGCCAGCGTCCTGACTTTC.

This clonotype has at least ten counts. V and J are TRBV19 and TRBJ2-3; 7 nucleotides align to TRBD1. The CDR3 runs 15 residues. Trimming at V came to 10 bases and at J to 6 bases, leaving 16 bases not matched to a gene. CDR1 is LNHDA, CDR2 SQIVND, per germline (reference sequence). The CDR3 DNA is TGTGCCACTAAAAAGGGACAGCTGGGTGGGGATACGCAGTATTTT. Residues: CATKKGQLGGDTQYF.

The sample holds one count of this clonotype. The V and J genes are TRBV12-3 or TRBV12-4 and TRBJ2-7; 7 bases are a match to TRBD1. V dropped 6 bases and J dropped 1; count of bases not matched to a gene: 9. The CDR3 totals 15 residues. CDR3 residues: CASSLRRDSSYEQYF. The CDR3 DNA reads TGTGCCAGCAGCCTTCGCCGGGACAGTTCCTACGAGCAGTACTTC.

The chain employs TRBV5-1 and TRBJ1-4; 8 bases fit TRBD1. The germline gives CDR1 SGHRS, CDR2 YFSETQ. The CDR3 is made up of 15 amino acids. Trimming took 3 bases from V and 5 from J; bases not matched to a gene: 6. In DNA, the CDR3 is TGCGCCAGCAGCTCCGTGGGACAGGAGAATGAAAAACTGTTTTTT. Protein: CASSSVGQENEKLFF.

This clonotype was observed a few times. The chain combines TRBV7-6 with TRBJ2-5; D might be TRBD1 or TRBD2, each matching 5 bases. Germline CDR1 and CDR2: SGHVS and FNYEAQ. The CDR3 loop spans 13 amino acids. V lost 6 bases to trimming and J lost 4 bases, with 12 bases between them. The CDR3 sequence is CASRYGAAETQYF. CDR3 DNA: TGTGCCAGCAGATACGGGGCGGCAGAGACCCAGTACTTC.

The table lists this clonotype with a few counts. The chain employs TRBV18 and TRBJ2-4; 7 positions agree with TRBD1. Germline assignment: CDR1 KGHSH and CDR2 LQKENI. This CDR3 comprises 16 residues. With V trimmed by 5 bases and J by 0 bases, 7 bases remained unmatched. CDR3 DNA sequence: TGTGCCAGCTCATATGAACAGGGGTTAGCCAAAAACATTCAGTACTTC. This sequence encodes CASSYEQGLAKNIQYF.

In its sample, this clonotype was seen many times. The CDR3 region has the DNA TGCAGCGTCCCGGGACAGGGGGCCTACGAGCAGTACTTC. It yields the protein CSVPGQGAYEQYF. This rearrangement joins TRBV29-1 to TRBJ2-7, with TRBD1 matching 11 bases. CDR1 and CDR2 from the germline V gene are SQVTM and ANQGSEA. The CDR3 runs 13 residues. Germline trimming cut 6 bases from V and 2 bases from J; bases unmatched to any gene: 3.

This clonotype has a handful of counts. This chain connects TRBV10-1 to TRBJ1-3; no definite D call. CDR1 WNHNN and CDR2 SYGVQD come from the germline V gene (reference sequence). V lost 4 bases to trimming and J lost 1 base, with 5 bases between them. This CDR3 is 13 amino acids long. This CDR3 reads CASSGGSGNTIYF. Written as DNA, the CDR3 is TGCGCCAGCAGTGGCGGATCTGGAAACACCATATATTTT.

This clonotype was detected only a few times. The rearrangement uses TRBV4-2 and TRBJ2-7; 14 nucleotides line up with TRBD2. Germline values: CDR1 LGHNA, CDR2 YNFKEQ. The CDR3 has 18 residues. V shed 5 bases, J shed 3 bases, and the junction held 12 bases outside the gene matches. CDR3 residues: CASSGAGTSGGFLYEQYF. The CDR3 coding sequence is TGTGCCAGCAGCGGGGCCGGGACTAGCGGGGGATTCCTCTACGAGCAGTACTTC.

In its sample, this clonotype was seen many times. The rearrangement uses TRBV29-1 and TRBJ1-2; D uncertain. Trimming removed 3 bases from V and 4 bases from J, with 9 bases in between. CDR3 length: 12 amino acids. Germline V gene lookup returns CDR1 SQVTM and CDR2 ANQGSEA. For the CDR3, the DNA is TGCAGCGTTGACCATCCGGGCTATGGCTACACCTTC. Encoded protein: CSVDHPGYGYTF.

This clonotype has just a few counts. This chain joins TRBV4-1 and TRBJ1-1; D might be TRBD1 (6 bases). CDR1 is MGHRA, CDR2 YSYEKL, per germline. CDR3 length equals 14 residues. With 2 bases removed from V and 10 bases from J, the gap between germline ends came to 17 bases. The CDR3 sequence is CASSQYTGTDGAFF. Here the CDR3 DNA reads TGCGCCAGCAGCCAATATACAGGGACCGACGGAGCTTTCTTT.

This clonotype came up many times. This chain connects TRBV4-2 to TRBJ2-5; D is uncertain. The CDR3 is 15 amino acids. Germline V gives CDR1 LGHNA, CDR2 YNFKEQ. The V and J ends lost 0 bases and 2 bases respectively, with 10 bases between them. The CDR3 DNA reads as TGTGCCAGCAGCCAAGAGATAGGTGGGCAAGAGACCCAGTACTTC. It codes for CASSQEIGGQETQYF.

Many counts were recorded for this clonotype. V and J are TRBV29-1 and TRBJ1-2; D unclear. Germline V gives CDR1 SQVTM, CDR2 ANQGSEA. V dropped 6 bases and J dropped 0 bases, with 8 bases sitting between them. The CDR3 has 12 amino acids. The CDR3 bases are TGCAGCGTCGGACTGTCTAACTATGGCTACACCTTC. Encoded protein: CSVGLSNYGYTF.